The 11 T cell receptor beta chains listed next were all sequenced from one sample in a study of blood T cell repertoires in COVID-19. Sequencing used immunoSEQ multiplex PCR; TCRdb keeps in-frame clones, though not all of them. The repertoire includes roughly 40,000 clones, more than 65% of them detected once, and roughly 21% sits in the top ten. The material sequenced was peripheral blood. Receptors were obtained from a man between 65 and 79 years old with acute or convalescent COVID-19.

This clone showed up just once. CDR3 protein: CASSQDARSSYNEQFF. The CDR3 nucleotides are TGTGCCAGCAGCCAAGATGCGCGGAGCTCCTACAATGAGCAGTTCTTC. The V call is TRBV3-1 (or the pseudogene TRBV3-2), the J call TRBJ2-1; no clear D. The CDR3 is 16 amino acids. The germline gives CDR1 LGHDT, CDR2 YNNKEL (reference sequence). Trimming left V 0 bases short and J 0 bases short, with 9 bases between.

This clone was seen a single time. The rearrangement joins TRBV7-2 to TRBJ1-5; no firm D call. The CDR3 is 17 amino acids. V dropped 1 base and J dropped 4 bases, with 17 bases sitting between them. The V gene's germline CDR1 is SGHTA and CDR2 FQGNSA. CDR3 sequence reads: CASSLVGGRSLNQPQHF. In DNA form, the CDR3 reads TGTGCCAGCAGCTTAGTTGGAGGGAGAAGTCTAAATCAGCCCCAGCATTTT.

V gene TRBV7-9 combines with J gene TRBJ2-7; no firm D call. CDR3 length: 14 residues. The ends were cut back, 1 base at V and 3 bases at J, with 10 bases in the middle. CDR1 SEHNR and CDR2 FQNEAQ come from the germline V gene (reference sequence). CDR3 bases: TGTGCCAGCAGCTTAGTTAGCCTGGGCTACGAGCAGTACTTC. Its translation: CASSLVSLGYEQYF.

The chain carries TRBV27 and TRBJ2-1; TRBD1 matches at 7 bases. The junction had 10 bases not matched to a gene; V was cut back by 5 bases and J by 3 bases. There are 16 residues in the CDR3. Per the germline V gene, CDR1 is MNHEY and CDR2 is SMNVEV (reference sequence). Here the CDR3 reads CASSLEGTAYYNEQFF. The DNA for the CDR3 is TGTGCCAGCAGTCTCGAGGGGACAGCTTACTACAATGAGCAGTTCTTC.

This clone has only one observation. This chain links TRBV29-1 with TRBJ1-1; tentatively, D is TRBD1 (5 bases). The germline V gene has CDR1 SQVTM and CDR2 ANQGSEA. The CDR3 spans 11 residues. The V end was cut by 2 bases, the J end by 9 bases, with 10 bases between. This chain's CDR3 is CSVERGMQAFF. CDR3 nucleotides: TGCAGCGTTGAAAGGGGTATGCAAGCTTTCTTT.

The J gene is TRBJ1-6, the V gene TRBV3-1 (or the pseudogene TRBV3-2), with 10 bases aligning to TRBD1. Unmatched junction bases numbered 5, after V lost 5 bases and J lost 16 bases. Germline-derived CDR1 and CDR2 are LGHDT and YNNKEL (reference sequence). The CDR3 runs to 12 residues. The CDR3 here is CASSVPGQGLHF. The CDR3 DNA follows: TGTGCCAGCAGCGTTCCGGGACAGGGGCTCCACTTT.

The CDR3 sequence: CSVEDPDTGADEQYF. The CDR3, as DNA: TGCAGCGTTGAAGATCCCGACACGGGAGCGGACGAGCAGTACTTC. The gene calls are TRBV29-1 and TRBJ2-7; a possible D gene is TRBD2 (6 bases). Deletions cut 0 bases from V and 5 bases from J, with 17 bases between. The CDR3 is 15 residues long. Germline CDR1 SQVTM, CDR2 ANQGSEA.

In its sample, this clone was seen a few times. The rearrangement uses TRBV28 and TRBJ1-2, with a tentative D call TRBD1 (6 bases). Germline lookup yields CDR1 MDHEN and CDR2 SYDVKM. CDR3 length equals 13 residues. Trimming shortened V by 6 bases and J by 7 bases, and 15 bases separated the two germline ends. DNA for the CDR3: TGTGCCAGCAGACTCCGGGACAACGCTGGCTACACCTTC. Translating gives CASRLRDNAGYTF.

The chain links TRBV7-2 to TRBJ1-3, with 8 bases fitting TRBD1. This CDR3 region has 15 residues. The V and J ends lost 5 bases and 2 bases, in that order; junction bases with no gene match: 5. Germline loops: CDR1 SGHTA, CDR2 FQGNSA. CDR3: CASSPTGDAGNTIYF. The CDR3 nucleotides read TGTGCCAGCAGCCCGACAGGGGATGCTGGAAACACCATATATTTT.

The chain has TRBV27 and TRBJ2-5, with D hard to call. The V end was cut by 6 bases, the J end by 1 base, with 9 bases between. Germline lookup yields CDR1 MNHEY and CDR2 SMNVEV (reference sequence). CDR3 size: 13 residues. The CDR3 bases are TGTGCCAGCAGACTGACAATCCAAGAGACCCAGTACTTC. This translates into CASRLTIQETQYF.

This chain connects TRBV27 to TRBJ2-7; D possibly corresponds to TRBD2 (5 bases). Germline V gene data show CDR1 as MNHEY and CDR2 as SMNVEV (reference sequence). Trimming cost V 0 bases and J 4 bases, with 13 bases left between them. This CDR3 has 15 amino acids. For the CDR3, the DNA is TGTGCCAGCAGTTTATCTCGGGGTACGGGGTACGAGCAGTACTTC. Translated: CASSLSRGTGYEQYF.